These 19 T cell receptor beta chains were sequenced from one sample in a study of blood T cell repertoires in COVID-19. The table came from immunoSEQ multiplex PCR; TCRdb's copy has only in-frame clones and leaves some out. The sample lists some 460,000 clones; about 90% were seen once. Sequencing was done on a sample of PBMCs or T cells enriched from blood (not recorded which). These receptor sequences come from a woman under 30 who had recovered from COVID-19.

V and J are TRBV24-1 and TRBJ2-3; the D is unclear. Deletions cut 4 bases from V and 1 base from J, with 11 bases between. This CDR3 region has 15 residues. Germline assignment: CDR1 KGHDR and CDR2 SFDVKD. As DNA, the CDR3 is TGTGCCACCAGTGACCCCGCGCAGGGCACAGATACGCAGTATTTT. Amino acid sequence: CATSDPAQGTDTQYF.

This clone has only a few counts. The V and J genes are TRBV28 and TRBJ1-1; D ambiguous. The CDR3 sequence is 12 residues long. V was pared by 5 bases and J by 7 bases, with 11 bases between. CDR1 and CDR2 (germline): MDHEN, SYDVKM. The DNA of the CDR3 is TGTGCCAGCAGTGGGTTACAGAGTGAAGCTTTCTTT. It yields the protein CASSGLQSEAFF.

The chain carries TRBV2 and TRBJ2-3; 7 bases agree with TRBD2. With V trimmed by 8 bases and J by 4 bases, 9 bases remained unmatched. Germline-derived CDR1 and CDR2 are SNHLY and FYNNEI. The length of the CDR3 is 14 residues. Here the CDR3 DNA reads TGTGCCAGCGAGCGAGCGGGGATCCCAGATACGCAGTATTTT. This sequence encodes CASERAGIPDTQYF.

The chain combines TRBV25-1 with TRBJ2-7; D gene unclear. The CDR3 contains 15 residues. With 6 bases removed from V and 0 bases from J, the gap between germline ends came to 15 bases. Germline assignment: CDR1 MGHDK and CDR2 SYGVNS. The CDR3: CASSTDGNSSYEQYF. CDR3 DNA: TGTGCCAGCAGCACCGACGGCAACAGCTCCTACGAGCAGTACTTC.

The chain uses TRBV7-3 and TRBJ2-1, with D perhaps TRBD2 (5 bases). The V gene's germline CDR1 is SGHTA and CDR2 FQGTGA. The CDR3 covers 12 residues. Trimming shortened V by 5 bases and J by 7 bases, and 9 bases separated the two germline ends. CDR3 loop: CASSQTGNEQFF. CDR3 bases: TGTGCCAGCAGCCAAACGGGGAATGAGCAGTTCTTC.

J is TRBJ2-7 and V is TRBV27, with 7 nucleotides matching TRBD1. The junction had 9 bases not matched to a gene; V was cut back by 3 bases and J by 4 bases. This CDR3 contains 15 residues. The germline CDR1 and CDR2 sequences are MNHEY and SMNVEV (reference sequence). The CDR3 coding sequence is TGTGCCAGCAGTTTTACGTGGCAGGGGGTTTACGAGCAGTACTTC. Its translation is CASSFTWQGVYEQYF.

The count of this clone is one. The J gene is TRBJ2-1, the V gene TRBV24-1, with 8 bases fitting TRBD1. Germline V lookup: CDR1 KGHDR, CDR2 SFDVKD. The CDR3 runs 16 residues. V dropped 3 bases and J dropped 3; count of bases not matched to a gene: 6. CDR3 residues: CATSDRTGRFYNEQFF. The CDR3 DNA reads TGTGCCACCAGTGATCGGACAGGGAGATTCTACAATGAGCAGTTCTTC.

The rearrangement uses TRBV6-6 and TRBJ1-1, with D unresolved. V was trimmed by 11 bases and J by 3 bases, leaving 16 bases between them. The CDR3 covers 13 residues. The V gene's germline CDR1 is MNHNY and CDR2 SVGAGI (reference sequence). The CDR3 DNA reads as TGTGCCGTCCAAGACCGGGGAGACACTGAAGCTTTCTTT. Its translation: CAVQDRGDTEAFF.

The CDR3 protein is CASSEERGGAEAFF. The CDR3 DNA reads as TGTGCCAGCAGTGAGGAACGGGGGGGCGCTGAAGCTTTCTTT. The chain is built from TRBV2 and TRBJ1-1; D perhaps matches TRBD1 (6 bases). The CDR3 loop spans 14 amino acids. Germline V CDR1 and CDR2: SNHLY, FYNNEI. V was shortened by 3 bases and J by 6 bases, with 14 bases between the two germline ends.

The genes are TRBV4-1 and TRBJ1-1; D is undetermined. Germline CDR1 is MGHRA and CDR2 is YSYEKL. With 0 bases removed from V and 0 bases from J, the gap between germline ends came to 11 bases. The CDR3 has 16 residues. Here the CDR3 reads CASSQDRRVLNTEAFF. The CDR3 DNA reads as TGCGCCAGCAGCCAAGATAGGCGGGTCCTGAACACTGAAGCTTTCTTT.

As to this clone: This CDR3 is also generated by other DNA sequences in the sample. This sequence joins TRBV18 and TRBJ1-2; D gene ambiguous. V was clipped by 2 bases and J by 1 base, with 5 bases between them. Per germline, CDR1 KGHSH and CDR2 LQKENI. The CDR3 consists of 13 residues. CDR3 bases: TGTGCCAGCTCACCAGGCGGTAACTATGGCTACACCTTC. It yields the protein CASSPGGNYGYTF.

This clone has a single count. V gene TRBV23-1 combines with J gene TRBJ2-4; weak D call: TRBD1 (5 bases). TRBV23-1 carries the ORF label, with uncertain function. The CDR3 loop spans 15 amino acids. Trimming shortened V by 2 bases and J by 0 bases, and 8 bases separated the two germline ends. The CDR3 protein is CASSQRGVAKNIQYF. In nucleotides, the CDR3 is TGCGCCAGCAGTCAAAGGGGTGTAGCCAAAAACATTCAGTACTTC.

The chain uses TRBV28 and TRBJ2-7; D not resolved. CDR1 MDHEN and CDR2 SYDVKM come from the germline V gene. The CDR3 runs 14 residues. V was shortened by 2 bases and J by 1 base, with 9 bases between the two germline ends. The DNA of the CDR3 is TGTGCCAGCAGTTTAACGGGTTGGTCCTACGAGCAGTACTTC. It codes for CASSLTGWSYEQYF.

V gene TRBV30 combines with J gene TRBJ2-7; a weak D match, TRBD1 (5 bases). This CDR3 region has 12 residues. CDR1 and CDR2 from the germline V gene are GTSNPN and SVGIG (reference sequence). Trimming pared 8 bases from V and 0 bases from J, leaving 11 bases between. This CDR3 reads CAGQRSSYEQYF. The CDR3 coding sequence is TGTGCCGGACAAAGGTCCTCCTACGAGCAGTACTTC.

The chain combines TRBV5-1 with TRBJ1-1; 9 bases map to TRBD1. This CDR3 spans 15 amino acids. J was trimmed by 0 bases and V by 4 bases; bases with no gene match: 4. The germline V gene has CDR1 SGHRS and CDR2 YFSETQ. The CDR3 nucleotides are TGCGCCAGCAGCCTGACAGGGGGGATGAACACTGAAGCTTTCTTT. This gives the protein CASSLTGGMNTEAFF. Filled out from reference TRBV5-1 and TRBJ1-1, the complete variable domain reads KAGVTQTPRYLIKTRGQQVTLSCSPISGHRSVSWYQQTPGQGLQFLFEYFSETQRNKGNFPGRFSGRQFSNSRSEMNVSTLELGDSALYLCASSLTGGMNTEAFFGQGTRLTVV.

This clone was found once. CDR3 sequence: CASTNDGDNSPLHF. The CDR3 DNA is TGTGCCAGCACCAACGACGGGGATAATTCACCCCTCCACTTT. The J gene is TRBJ1-6, the V gene TRBV7-9; D remains unclear. The germline gives CDR1 SEHNR, CDR2 FQNEAQ (reference sequence). V was cut by 7 bases and J by 5 bases, with 12 bases left in between. This CDR3 is 14 amino acids long.

The CDR3 region is CASSRTTGFMGNEQFF. The DNA for the CDR3 is TGTGCCAGCAGCCGCACGACAGGTTTCATGGGGAATGAGCAGTTCTTC. The chain carries TRBV7-2 and TRBJ2-1, with D perhaps TRBD1 (6 bases). Trimming took off 5 bases at V and 7 bases at J, with 21 bases between the two ends. CDR3 length equals 16 residues. Germline CDR1 and CDR2: SGHTA and FQGNSA. The full variable domain, rest sourced from reference TRBV7-2 and TRBJ2-1, is GAGVSQSPSNKVTEKGKDVELRCDPISGHTALYWYRQSLGQGLEFLIYFQGNSAPDKSGLPSDRFSAERTGGSVSTLTIQRTQQEDSAVYLCASSRTTGFMGNEQFFGPGTRLTVL.

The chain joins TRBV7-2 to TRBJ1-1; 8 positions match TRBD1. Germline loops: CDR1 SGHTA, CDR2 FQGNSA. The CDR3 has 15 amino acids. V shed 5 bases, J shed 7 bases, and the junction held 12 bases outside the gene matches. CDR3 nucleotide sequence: TGTGCCAGCAGCCGCGACAGGGGAAGGCGGAATGAAGCTTTCTTT. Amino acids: CASSRDRGRRNEAFF.

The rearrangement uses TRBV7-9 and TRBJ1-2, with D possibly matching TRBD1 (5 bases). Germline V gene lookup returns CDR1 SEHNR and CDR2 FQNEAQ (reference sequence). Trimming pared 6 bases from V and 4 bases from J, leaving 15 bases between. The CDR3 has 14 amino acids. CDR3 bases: TGTGCCAGCAGTTCCCCAAGGGGTGGCTATGGCTACACCTTC. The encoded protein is CASSSPRGGYGYTF.